Presented here are 3 T cell receptor beta chains from one specimen sequenced in a study of blood T cell repertoires in COVID-19. The assay was immunoSEQ multiplex PCR, and TCRdb's table has in-frame clones only and misses some. The sample carries about 76,000 clones, 80% to 90% recorded once. Input material: peripheral blood. These receptors all come from a man in his fifties or sixties with COVID-19, enrolled during active disease.

The chain employs TRBV28 and TRBJ1-6; D may be TRBD1 (5 bases). In germline, CDR1 is MDHEN, CDR2 SYDVKM. Trimming stripped 6 bases from V and 0 bases from J, with 12 bases between. The CDR3 spans 16 residues. The CDR3 coding sequence is TGTGCCAGCAGGGTACAGGATAGCTCCTATAATTCACCCCTCCACTTT. Translating gives CASRVQDSSYNSPLHF. Supplemented by reference TRBV28 and TRBJ1-6, the full variable domain reads DVKVTQSSRYLVKRTGEKVFLECVQDMDHENMFWYRQDPGLGLRLIYFSYDVKMKEKGDIPEGYSVSREKKERFSLILESASTNQTSMYLCASRVQDSSYNSPLHFGNGTRLTVT.

This sequence joins TRBV6-6 and TRBJ1-1, with D perhaps matching TRBD1 (5 bases). Per germline, CDR1 MNHNY and CDR2 SVGAGI (reference sequence). The CDR3 extends over 15 amino acids. V was trimmed by 0 bases and J by 4 bases, leaving 12 bases between them. The CDR3 coding sequence is TGTGCCAGCAGTTACTCGGGGCGGGAAACCACTGAAGCTTTCTTT. Encoded protein: CASSYSGRETTEAFF.

V usage is TRBV29-1 and J usage is TRBJ1-1; tentative D call: TRBD1 (6 bases). This CDR3 contains 13 residues. CDR1 is SQVTM, CDR2 ANQGSEA, per germline. Trimming pared 5 bases from V and 2 bases from J, leaving 12 bases between. Here the CDR3 DNA reads TGCAGCGTTCAGGGGAGAGGCAACACTGAAGCTTTCTTT. Its protein product is CSVQGRGNTEAFF.